Listed below are T cell receptor beta chains from one sample, sequenced in a study of OX40 agonist ivuxolimab in advanced cancers. Data came from immunoSEQ multiplex PCR; TCRdb stores just in-frame clones and leaves some out. The sample holds about 81,000 clones; roughly 91% are singletons and the top ten take roughly 13%. Source: CD4+ or CD8+ T cells sorted from blood, taken in a trial of the OX40 agonist ivuxolimab. The source is an adult with an advanced solid tumor such as melanoma, head and neck, liver or kidney cancer. Each CDR3 is given with its conserved first and last residue. The order of the fields is D gene, J gene, V gene, clone size, CDR3 protein, CDR3 DNA. The D gene is left open where the match is weak. Clone sizes are given selectively: once, few, many, or a class where the clone is expanded.

.,TRBJ1-1,TRBV27,few,CASSALGGMNTEAFF,TGTGCCAGCAGTGCCCTGGGGGGAATGAACACTGAAGCTTTCTTT
TRBD1,TRBJ2-7,TRBV4-3,.,CASSQDLGQRYEQYF,TGCGCCAGCAGCCAAGATCTGGGACAGAGATACGAGCAGTACTTC
.,TRBJ2-1,TRBV5-4,.,CASSLNYSPEQFF,TGTGCCAGCAGCCTGAATTATTCGCCTGAGCAGTTCTTC
.,TRBJ1-1,TRBV27,.,CASSRWGGEAFF,TGTGCCAGCAGTAGGTGGGGCGGTGAAGCTTTCTTT
TRBD2,TRBJ2-1,TRBV27,.,CASSPGTNSYNEQFF,TGTGCCAGCAGTCCAGGGACTAACTCCTACAATGAGCAGTTCTTC
.,TRBJ2-1,TRBV7-9,.,CASSLVLGIEQFF,TGTGCCAGCAGCTTAGTTCTTGGGATTGAGCAGTTCTTC
.,TRBJ2-7,TRBV11-2,.,CASSLVGAYEQYF,TGTGCCAGCAGCTTAGTAGGTGCTTACGAGCAGTACTTC
TRBD2,TRBJ2-1,TRBV4-1,.,CASSQTSGRAAGNEQFF,TGCGCCAGCAGCCAAACCAGCGGGAGGGCCGCTGGCAATGAGCAGTTCTTC
TRBD1,TRBJ1-1,TRBV4-1,.,CAARGQGVSEAFF,TGCGCCGCACGGGGACAGGGGGTCTCTGAAGCTTTCTTT
TRBD2,TRBJ2-7,TRBV9,.,CASSVGTSWGADEQYF,TGTGCCAGCAGCGTAGGGACTAGTTGGGGAGCGGACGAGCAGTACTTC
.,TRBJ1-2,TRBV28,few,CASSPRGVRGYTF,TGTGCCAGCAGTCCCAGAGGAGTTCGAGGCTACACCTTC
.,TRBJ1-1,TRBV5-1,.,CASSFRGTEAFF,TGCGCCAGCAGCTTCAGGGGCACTGAAGCTTTCTTT
.,TRBJ2-2,TRBV7-3,.,CASSPGGAGELFF,TGTGCCAGCAGCCCAGGAGGTGCCGGGGAGCTGTTTTTT
.,TRBJ2-7,TRBV27,.,CASSLAGSYEQYF,TGTGCCAGCAGTTTGGCAGGGTCCTACGAGCAGTACTTC
.,TRBJ2-3,TRBV5-1,.,CASSLRRTDTQYF,TGCGCCAGCAGCTTACGGCGCACAGATACGCAGTATTTT
TRBD2,TRBJ2-5,TRBV5-1,.,CASSRGTSYQETQYF,TGCGCCAGCAGCCGCGGGACTAGTTACCAAGAGACCCAGTACTTC
.,TRBJ1-1,TRBV19,.,CASSIDPWVGQRLEAFF,TGTGCCAGTAGTATAGATCCTTGGGTCGGACAAAGACTTGAAGCTTTCTTT
.,TRBJ1-2,TRBV6-1,.,CASRLDGRGYGYTF,TGTGCCAGCCGACTGGATGGCAGGGGCTATGGCTACACCTTC
TRBD1,TRBJ1-2,TRBV11-2,once,CASSLTTGGYGYTF,TGTGCCAGCAGCTTAACTACAGGGGGCTATGGCTACACCTTC
.,TRBJ1-2,TRBV6-6,.,CASSYNQEGYGYTF,TGTGCCAGCAGTTACAACCAGGAGGGCTATGGCTACACCTTC
.,TRBJ1-4,TRBV6-5,.,CASSTYRVRIEKLFF,TGTGCCAGCAGTACCTACAGGGTACGAATTGAAAAACTGTTTTTT
TRBD1,TRBJ2-7,TRBV5-1,.,CASSLAETGNEQYF,TGCGCCAGCAGCTTGGCCGAGACAGGGAACGAGCAGTACTTC
.,TRBJ2-7,TRBV20-1,.,CSARDYTQQYF,TGCAGTGCTAGAGATTATACACAGCAGTACTTC
.,TRBJ2-5,TRBV9,.,CASSVGWGEETQYF,TGTGCCAGCAGCGTAGGGTGGGGGGAGGAGACCCAGTACTTC
.,TRBJ2-1,TRBV7-9,.,CAGGTASRFVEQFF,TGTGCCGGAGGGACGGCATCTCGGTTTGTTGAGCAGTTCTTC
.,TRBJ2-7,TRBV5-1,.,CASSLATGHEQYF,TGCGCCAGCAGCTTGGCAACAGGGCACGAGCAGTACTTC
TRBD2,TRBJ2-1,TRBV6-6,.,CASSLTSGKRDEQFF,TGTGCCAGCAGTCTTACTAGCGGCAAGCGCGATGAGCAGTTCTTC
TRBD1,TRBJ2-7,TRBV19,.,CASRAGGRASEQYF,TGTGCCAGTAGAGCAGGGGGAAGGGCTAGCGAGCAGTACTTC
TRBD1,TRBJ1-1,TRBV4-1,.,CASSQRGTGNTEAFF,TGCGCCAGCAGCCAACGAGGGACAGGGAACACTGAAGCTTTCTTT
.,TRBJ2-7,TRBV7-2,once,CASSIPRAEQYF,TGTGCCAGCAGCATTCCTAGGGCCGAGCAGTACTTC
TRBD1,TRBJ2-7,TRBV5-1,once,CASSLGGTGASNEQYF,TGCGCCAGCAGCCTTGGTGGGACAGGGGCCTCCAACGAGCAGTACTTC
.,TRBJ1-2,TRBV7-9,.,CASSLERETGSYNYGYTF,TGTGCCAGCAGCTTAGAGCGGGAAACCGGGTCTTATAACTATGGCTACACCTTC
.,TRBJ1-1,TRBV28,.,CASSPRQLNTEAFF,TGTGCCAGCAGCCCCCGGCAGTTGAACACTGAAGCTTTCTTT
.,TRBJ2-1,TRBV28,.,CASSFVAGSSYNEQFF,TGTGCCAGCAGTTTCGTCGCCGGGAGCTCCTACAATGAGCAGTTCTTC
.,TRBJ2-5,TRBV7-3,.,CASSETGETQYF,TGTGCCAGCAGCGAAACCGGGGAGACCCAGTACTTC
.,TRBJ2-7,TRBV4-3,.,CASSQNRDYEQYF,TGCGCCAGCAGCCAGAACAGGGACTACGAGCAGTACTTC
.,TRBJ1-2,TRBV5-4,.,CASSVDKANYGYTF,TGTGCCAGCAGCGTTGACAAGGCTAACTATGGCTACACCTTC
.,TRBJ1-5,TRBV18,.,CASSPDRNRRGEQPQHF,TGTGCCAGCTCACCAGATAGGAACAGGAGGGGGGAACAGCCCCAGCATTTT
.,TRBJ2-7,TRBV5-6,.,CASSLDWGAQDEQYF,TGTGCCAGCAGCTTGGACTGGGGGGCCCAAGACGAGCAGTACTTC
TRBD1,TRBJ2-7,TRBV5-1,.,CASSLADFLDRRDYEQYF,TGCGCCAGCAGCTTGGCGGATTTCCTGGACAGGAGAGACTACGAGCAGTACTTC
.,TRBJ2-3,TRBV28,.,CASSPRWARATDTQYF,TGTGCCAGCAGTCCCCGGTGGGCCAGGGCCACAGATACGCAGTATTTT
.,TRBJ2-7,TRBV7-6,.,CASSQDRDGSYEQYF,TGTGCCAGCAGCCAAGACCGGGACGGATCCTACGAGCAGTACTTC
.,TRBJ1-1,TRBV18,once,CASSPPAVNTEAFF,TGTGCCAGCTCACCACCAGCAGTGAACACTGAAGCTTTCTTT
.,TRBJ1-2,TRBV5-6,.,CASSIGQPNYGYTF,TGTGCCAGCAGCATAGGACAGCCGAACTATGGCTACACCTTC
.,TRBJ1-3,TRBV27,.,CASSFGAGNTIYF,TGTGCCAGCAGTTTTGGGGCTGGAAACACCATATATTTT
TRBD1,TRBJ1-2,TRBV27,.,CASSHRGGDYGYTF,TGTGCCAGCAGCCACAGGGGAGGGGACTATGGCTACACCTTC
TRBD2,TRBJ2-1,TRBV9,.,CASSVESGRMDEQFF,TGTGCCAGCAGCGTAGAGAGCGGGAGGATGGATGAGCAGTTCTTC
TRBD1,TRBJ2-2,TRBV9,.,CASSPREQGARELGAGELFF,TGTGCCAGCAGCCCCCGGGAACAGGGGGCGCGAGAACTCGGCGCCGGGGAGCTGTTTTTT
.,TRBJ1-5,TRBV6-1,.,CASSEESPSNQPQHF,TGTGCCAGCAGTGAAGAAAGTCCGAGCAATCAGCCCCAGCATTTT
.,TRBJ2-5,TRBV9,.,CASSVSALQETQYF,TGTGCCAGCAGCGTATCGGCACTCCAAGAGACCCAGTACTTC
.,TRBJ1-5,TRBV9,.,CASSSNKSGESNQPQHF,TGTGCCAGCAGCTCTAACAAATCAGGGGAAAGCAATCAGCCCCAGCATTTT
.,TRBJ1-2,TRBV28,.,CASSDGGAGYTF,TGTGCCAGCAGTGACGGGGGAGCCGGCTACACCTTC
TRBD1,TRBJ1-1,TRBV27,.,CASSSGGRPTEAFF,TGTGCCAGCAGTTCAGGGGGGCGCCCCACTGAAGCTTTCTTT
.,TRBJ1-1,TRBV27,.,CASSPGTDWTEAFF,TGTGCCAGCAGTCCCGGGACGGACTGGACTGAAGCTTTCTTT
.,TRBJ1-1,TRBV2,.,CASSDLAAFF,TGTGCCAGCAGCGACCTAGCAGCTTTCTTT
.,TRBJ2-7,TRBV5-1,.,CASSPTSRDNYEQYF,TGCGCCAGCAGCCCGACGTCCCGGGACAATTACGAGCAGTACTTC
.,TRBJ2-3,TRBV5-6,.,CASSQTADTQYF,TGTGCCAGCAGCCAAACTGCAGATACGCAGTATTTT